These 4 T cell receptor beta chains came from one sample sequenced in a study of cytomegalovirus exposure and HLA in healthy donors. Primers for the PCR totalled 60 Vbeta and 13 Jbeta. Profiled with immunoSEQ multiplex PCR; TCRdb holds only in-frame clones, not every one. The sample holds about 95,000 clones; approximately 85% are singletons and the top ten take 3.4%. The sample was PBMCs. These receptors all stem from a man aged 30 to 39 in good health and CMV-seropositive.

The rearrangement links TRBV19 to TRBJ1-2, with 7 bases that match TRBD1. J was trimmed by 5 bases and V by 7 bases; bases with no gene match: 7. This CDR3 contains 13 residues. Germline V gene sequence: CDR1 LNHDA, CDR2 SQIVND (reference sequence). CDR3 bases: TGTGCCAGTAACTCGGACAGGCGGTATGGCTACACCTTC. The encoded protein is CASNSDRRYGYTF.

The genes are TRBV6-6 and TRBJ1-5, with 7 bases that match TRBD1. Germline values: CDR1 MNHNY, CDR2 SVGAGI (reference sequence). Germline trimming cut 5 bases from V and 3 bases from J; bases unmatched to any gene: 4. The CDR3 length is 14 residues. Here the CDR3 DNA reads TGTGCCAGCAGTCCGGGACAGTTCAATCAGCCCCAGCATTTT. It specifies CASSPGQFNQPQHF.

This clone showed up just a few times. Written as DNA, the CDR3 is TGTGCCAGTAGTATAGGTACGGTTCGTAACACCGGGGAGCTGTTTTTT. As protein: CASSIGTVRNTGELFF. V is TRBV19 and J is TRBJ2-2; the D is unclear. Trimming removed 1 base at V and 2 bases at J, with 11 bases between. The germline CDR1 and CDR2 sequences are LNHDA and SQIVND (reference sequence). The CDR3 totals 16 residues.

This chain connects TRBV7-2 to TRBJ1-2; TRBD1 agrees at 9 bases. V gave up 2 bases and J gave up 2 bases; unmatched junction bases: 12. In germline, CDR1 is SGHTA, CDR2 FQGNSA. The CDR3 spans 18 residues. CDR3 residues: CASSLLASADRGNYGYTF. The CDR3 DNA reads TGTGCCAGCAGCTTACTCGCAAGCGCGGACAGGGGAAACTATGGCTACACCTTC.